This T cell receptor beta chain is drawn from a study of tumor-infiltrating lymphocytes in primary liver carcinoma. CDR1 LGHNA and CDR2 YNFKEQ come from the germline V gene. The CDR3 loop spans 20 amino acids. Priming with a constant-region primer yielded TCR beta cDNA from about 540 ng total RNA. TCR beta libraries came from three nested multiplex PCR rounds using slightly modified ARM-PCR. Use of TRBV1-TRBV30 forward primers with a C-beta reverse primer characterized the first two PCR rounds, which lasted ten to eleven cycles each. TCRdb called the multiplex PCR reads again in MiXCR, with one record for every CDR3 protein. The sample consists of 20,000 to 30,000 distinct CDR3 sequences, 78% of them appearing once. Without any cell sorting, roughly 20-30 mg of bulk tissue yielded co-extracted RNA and DNA. Surgical resection treated primary liver carcinoma in the patients. As for this clonotype: The germline gene is not matched at one end of the junction; a read error may be the cause.

The sequenced material came from liver tumor tissue from sampling region 3. As to subset: tumor region T3, left-lateral pole. The chain has TRBV4-2 and TRBJ2-1, with TRBD2 matching 7 bases. The TCR was taken from a man in his forties or fifties with primary liver carcinoma and hepatitis B virus infection. In nucleotides, the CDR3 is TGTGCCAGTAGCCGAGCCGCCGGCGGACTAGTATTGAGCTCCTACAATGAGCAGTTCTTC. Protein sequence: CASSRAAGGLVLSSYNEQFF.